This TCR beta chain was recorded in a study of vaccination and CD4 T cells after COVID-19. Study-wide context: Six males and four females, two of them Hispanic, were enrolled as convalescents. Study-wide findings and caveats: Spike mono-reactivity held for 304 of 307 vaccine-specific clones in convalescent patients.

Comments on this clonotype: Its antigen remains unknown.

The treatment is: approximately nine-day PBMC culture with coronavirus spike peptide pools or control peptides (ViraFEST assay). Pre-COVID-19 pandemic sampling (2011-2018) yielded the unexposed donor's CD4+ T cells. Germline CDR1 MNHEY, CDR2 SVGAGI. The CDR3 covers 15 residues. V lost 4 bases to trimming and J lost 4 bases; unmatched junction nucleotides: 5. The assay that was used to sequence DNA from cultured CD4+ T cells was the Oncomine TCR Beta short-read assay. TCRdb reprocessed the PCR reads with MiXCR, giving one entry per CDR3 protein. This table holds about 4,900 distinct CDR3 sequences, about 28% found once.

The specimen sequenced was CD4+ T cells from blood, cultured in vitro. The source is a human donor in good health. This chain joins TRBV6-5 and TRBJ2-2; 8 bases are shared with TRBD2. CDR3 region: CASSSSGGATGELFF. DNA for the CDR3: TGTGCCAGCAGTTCAAGCGGGGGAGCCACCGGGGAGCTGTTTTTT.